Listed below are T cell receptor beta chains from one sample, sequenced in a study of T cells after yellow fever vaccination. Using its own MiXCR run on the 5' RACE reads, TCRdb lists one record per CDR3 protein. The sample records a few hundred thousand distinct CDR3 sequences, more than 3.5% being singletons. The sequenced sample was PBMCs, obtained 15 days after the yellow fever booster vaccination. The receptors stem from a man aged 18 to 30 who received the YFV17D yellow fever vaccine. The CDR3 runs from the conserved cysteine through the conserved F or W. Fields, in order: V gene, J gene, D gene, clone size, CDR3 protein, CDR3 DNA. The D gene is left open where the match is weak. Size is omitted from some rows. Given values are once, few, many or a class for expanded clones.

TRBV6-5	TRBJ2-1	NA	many	CASRGPHEQFF	TGTGCCAGCAGGGGGCCGCATGAGCAGTTCTTC
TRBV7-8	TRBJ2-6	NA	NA	CASSSRVVKSGANVLTF	TGTGCCAGCAGCTCCAGGGTGGTGAAATCTGGGGCCAACGTCCTGACTTTC
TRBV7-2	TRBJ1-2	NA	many	CASSPQGTGGANYGYTF	TGTGCCAGCAGCCCTCAGGGTACGGGGGGAGCTAACTATGGCTACACCTTC
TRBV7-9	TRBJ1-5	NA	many	CASSSHSGGLQPQHF	TGTGCCAGCAGCTCACACTCCGGGGGTCTTCAGCCCCAGCATTTT
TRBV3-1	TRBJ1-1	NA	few	CASSLTDTEAFF	TGTGCCAGCAGCCTGACGGATACTGAAGCTTTCTTT
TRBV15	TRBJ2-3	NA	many	CATSRRVGGTDTQYF	TGTGCCACCAGCAGGAGGGTCGGGGGCACAGATACGCAGTATTTT
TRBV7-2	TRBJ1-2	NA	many	CASRGRRNYGYTF	TGTGCCAGCCGGGGTCGTAGGAACTATGGCTACACCTTC
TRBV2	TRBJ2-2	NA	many	CASSEGKGSNTGELFF	TGTGCCAGCAGTGAAGGGAAGGGGTCGAACACCGGGGAGCTGTTTTTT
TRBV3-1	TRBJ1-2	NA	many	CASSQDLAAYYGYTF	TGTGCCAGCAGCCAAGATTTAGCGGCTTACTATGGCTACACCTTC
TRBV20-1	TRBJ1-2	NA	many	CSALNYGYTF	TGCAGTGCTCTTAACTATGGCTACACCTTC
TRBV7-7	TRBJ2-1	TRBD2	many	CASSSSGGPPYNEQFF	TGTGCCAGCAGCTCGAGCGGGGGGCCCCCCTACAATGAGCAGTTCTTC
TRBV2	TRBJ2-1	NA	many	CASSQIPGDEQFF	TGTGCCAGCAGTCAGATCCCTGGGGATGAGCAGTTCTTC
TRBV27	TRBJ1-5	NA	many	CASRPTASNQPQHF	TGTGCCAGCAGGCCGACAGCTAGCAATCAGCCCCAGCATTTT
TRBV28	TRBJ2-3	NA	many	CASSPARDTQYF	TGTGCCAGCAGTCCTGCAAGAGATACGCAGTATTTT
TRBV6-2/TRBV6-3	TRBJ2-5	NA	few	CASSRSTVQETQYF	TGTGCCAGCAGCCGATCGACAGTACAAGAGACCCAGTACTTC
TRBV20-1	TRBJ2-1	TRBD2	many	CSARDGAGAYNEQFF	TGCAGTGCTAGAGATGGAGCGGGGGCCTACAATGAGCAGTTCTTC
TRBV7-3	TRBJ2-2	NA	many	CASRPSRGNTGELFF	TGTGCCAGCAGGCCGTCCAGGGGGAACACCGGGGAGCTGTTTTTT
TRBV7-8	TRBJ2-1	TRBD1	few	CASSLARTGGRNEQFF	TGTGCCAGCAGCTTAGCGCGGACAGGGGGTCGGAATGAGCAGTTCTTC
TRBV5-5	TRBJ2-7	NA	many	CASSSTTGSYEQYF	TGTGCCAGCAGCTCCACGACAGGTTCCTACGAGCAGTACTTC
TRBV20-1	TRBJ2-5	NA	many	CSARTPLGGETQYF	TGCAGTGCTAGAACGCCCTTAGGGGGGGAGACCCAGTACTTC
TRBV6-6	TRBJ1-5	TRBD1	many	CASSRGQGTEQPQHF	TGTGCCAGCAGCCGTGGACAGGGGACGGAACAGCCCCAGCATTTT
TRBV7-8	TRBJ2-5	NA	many	CASSLAYVETQYF	TGTGCCAGCAGCTTAGCATATGTGGAGACCCAGTACTTC
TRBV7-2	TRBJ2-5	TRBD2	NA	CASRRFGTSGVQETQYF	TGTGCCAGCAGGCGATTCGGGACTAGCGGGGTACAAGAGACCCAGTACTTC
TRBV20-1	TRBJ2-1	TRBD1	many	CSASQGQGGSYNEQFF	TGCAGTGCTAGTCAGGGACAGGGCGGCTCCTACAATGAGCAGTTCTTC
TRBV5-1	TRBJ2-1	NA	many	CASTPAASSYNEQFF	TGCGCCAGCACCCCCGCTGCAAGCTCCTACAATGAGCAGTTCTTC
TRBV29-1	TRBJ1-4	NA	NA	CSARTVLNEKLFF	TGCAGCGCCCGGACTGTCCTTAATGAAAAACTGTTTTTT
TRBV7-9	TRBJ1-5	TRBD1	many	CASSFLNPDRANQPQHF	TGTGCCAGCAGCTTTCTCAACCCGGACAGGGCCAATCAGCCCCAGCATTTT